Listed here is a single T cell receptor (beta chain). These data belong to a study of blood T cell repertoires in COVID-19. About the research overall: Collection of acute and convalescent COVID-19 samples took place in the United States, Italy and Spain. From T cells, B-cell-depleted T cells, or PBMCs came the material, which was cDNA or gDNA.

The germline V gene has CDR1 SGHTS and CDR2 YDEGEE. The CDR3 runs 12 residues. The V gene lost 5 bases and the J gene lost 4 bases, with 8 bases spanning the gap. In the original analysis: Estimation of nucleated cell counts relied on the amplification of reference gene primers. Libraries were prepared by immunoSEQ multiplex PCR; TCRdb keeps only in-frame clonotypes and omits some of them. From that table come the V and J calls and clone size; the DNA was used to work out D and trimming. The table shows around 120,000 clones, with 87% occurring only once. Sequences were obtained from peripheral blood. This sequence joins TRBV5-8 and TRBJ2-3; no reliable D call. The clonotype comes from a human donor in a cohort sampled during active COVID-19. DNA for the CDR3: TGTGCCAGCAGTCCGCGGTCAGATACGCAGTATTTT. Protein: CASSPRSDTQYF.